This T cell receptor beta chain came from a study of shared clonotypes between healthy human individuals. Profiled with immunoSEQ multiplex PCR; TCRdb holds only in-frame clones, not every one. The sample lists 600,000 to 700,000 clones; 55% to 85% were seen once. Trimming cost V 7 bases and J 0 bases, with 13 bases left between them. Germline lookup yields CDR1 WNHNN and CDR2 SYGVQD (reference sequence). The CDR3 has 14 amino acids. The rearrangement joins TRBV10-1 to TRBJ2-7, with D hard to call. Sample: memory CD4+ T cells sorted from blood. Subset specified: CD45RA-negative fraction. The TCR originated in a woman in her 30s in good health. This CDR3 is CASNRAHRSYEQYF. Here the CDR3 DNA reads TGCGCCAGCAACCGGGCACATCGCTCCTACGAGCAGTACTTC.